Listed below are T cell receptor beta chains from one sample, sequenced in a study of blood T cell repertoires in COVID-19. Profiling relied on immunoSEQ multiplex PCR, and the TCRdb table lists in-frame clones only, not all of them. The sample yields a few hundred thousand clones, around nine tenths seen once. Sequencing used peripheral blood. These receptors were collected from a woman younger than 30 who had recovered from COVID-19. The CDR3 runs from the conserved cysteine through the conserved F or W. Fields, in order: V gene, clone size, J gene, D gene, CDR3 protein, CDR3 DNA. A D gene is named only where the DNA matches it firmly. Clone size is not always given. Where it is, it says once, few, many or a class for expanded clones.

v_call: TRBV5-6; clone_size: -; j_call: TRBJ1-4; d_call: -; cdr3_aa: CASTSLQEATNEKLFF; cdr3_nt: TGTGCCAGCACCAGTTTACAGGAAGCAACTAATGAAAAACTGTTTTTT
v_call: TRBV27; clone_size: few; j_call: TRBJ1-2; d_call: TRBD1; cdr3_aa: CASSSMTGILNYGYTF; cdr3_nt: TGTGCCAGCAGTTCCATGACAGGGATCCTTAACTATGGCTACACCTTC
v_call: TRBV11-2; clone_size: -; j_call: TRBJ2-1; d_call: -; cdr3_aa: CASSPIRWGDNGEQFF; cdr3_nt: TGTGCCAGCAGCCCTATTAGATGGGGAGACAATGGGGAGCAGTTCTTC
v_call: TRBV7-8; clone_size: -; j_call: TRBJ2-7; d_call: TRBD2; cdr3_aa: CASSLRTSLYF; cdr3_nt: TGTGCCAGCAGCCTAAGGACTAGTTTATACTTC
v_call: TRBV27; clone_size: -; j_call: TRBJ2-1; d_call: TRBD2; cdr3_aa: CASSTGTSGSVVGNEQFF; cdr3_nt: TGTGCCAGCAGCACCGGGACTAGCGGGAGTGTTGTGGGCAATGAGCAGTTCTTC
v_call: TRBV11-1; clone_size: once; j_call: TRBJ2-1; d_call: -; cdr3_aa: CASSYLISYNEQFF; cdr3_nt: TGTGCCAGCAGTTATTTAATCTCCTACAATGAGCAGTTCTTC
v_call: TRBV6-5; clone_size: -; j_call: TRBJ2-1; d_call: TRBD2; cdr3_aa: CASSNSGRVNEQFF; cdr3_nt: TGTGCCAGCAGTAATAGCGGGAGGGTCAATGAGCAGTTCTTC
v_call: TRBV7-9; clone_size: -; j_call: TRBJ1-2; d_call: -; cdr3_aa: CASSLARGGYGYTF; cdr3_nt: TGTGCCAGCAGCTTAGCCAGGGGAGGGTATGGCTACACCTTC
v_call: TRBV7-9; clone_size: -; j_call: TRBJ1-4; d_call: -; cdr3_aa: CASSLQGSGHEKLFF; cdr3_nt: TGTGCCAGCAGCTTACAGGGGTCTGGTCATGAAAAACTGTTTTTT
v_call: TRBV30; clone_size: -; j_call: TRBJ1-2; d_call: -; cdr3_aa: CAGETGAYGYTF; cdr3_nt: TGTGCCGGAGAGACAGGAGCCTATGGCTACACCTTC
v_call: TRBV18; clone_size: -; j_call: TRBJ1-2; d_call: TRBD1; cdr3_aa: CASSPSLLRQGALFDYGYTF; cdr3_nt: TGTGCCAGCTCACCATCACTCCTCCGGCAGGGGGCGCTTTTTGACTATGGCTACACCTTC
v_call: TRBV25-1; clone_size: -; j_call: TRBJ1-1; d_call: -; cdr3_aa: CASGRSTEAFF; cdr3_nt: TGTGCCAGCGGTCGGAGCACTGAAGCTTTCTTT
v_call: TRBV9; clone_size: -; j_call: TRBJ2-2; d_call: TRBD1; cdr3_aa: CASSAGQSGELFF; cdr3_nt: TGTGCCAGCAGCGCGGGACAGTCCGGGGAGCTGTTTTTT
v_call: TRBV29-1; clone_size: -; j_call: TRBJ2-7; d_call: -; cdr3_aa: CSVLSHEQYF; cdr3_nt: TGCAGCGTTTTGAGTCACGAGCAGTACTTC
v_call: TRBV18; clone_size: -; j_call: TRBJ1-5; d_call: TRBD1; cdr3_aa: CASSPRTGGAGNQPQHF; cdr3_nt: TGTGCCAGCTCACCACGGACAGGGGGCGCGGGCAATCAGCCCCAGCATTTT
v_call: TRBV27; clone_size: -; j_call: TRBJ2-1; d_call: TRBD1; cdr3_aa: CASSSTGNEQFF; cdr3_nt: TGTGCCAGCAGTTCGACAGGGAATGAGCAGTTCTTC
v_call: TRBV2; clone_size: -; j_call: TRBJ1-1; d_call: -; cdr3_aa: CASSGAQGDLTAFF; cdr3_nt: TGTGCCAGCAGTGGAGCACAGGGAGATTTGACAGCTTTCTTT
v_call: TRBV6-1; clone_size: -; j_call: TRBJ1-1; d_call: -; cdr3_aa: CASSEWGAGTEAFF; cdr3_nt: TGTGCCAGCAGTGAATGGGGCGCGGGGACTGAAGCTTTCTTT
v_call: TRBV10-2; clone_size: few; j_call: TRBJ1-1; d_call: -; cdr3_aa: CASILHTSTEAFF; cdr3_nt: TGCGCCAGCATCTTACACACCTCTACTGAAGCTTTCTTT
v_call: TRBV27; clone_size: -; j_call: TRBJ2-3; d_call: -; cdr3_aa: CASRLQGYGTQYF; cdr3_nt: TGTGCCAGCAGGTTACAGGGTTACGGTACGCAGTATTTT
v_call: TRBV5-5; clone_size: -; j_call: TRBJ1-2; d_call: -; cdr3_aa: CASDDPPWTGNYGYTF; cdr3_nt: TGTGCCAGCGACGACCCCCCCTGGACGGGAAACTATGGCTACACCTTC
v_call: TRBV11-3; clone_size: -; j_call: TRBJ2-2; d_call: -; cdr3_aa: CASSPGSNTGELFF; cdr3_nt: TGTGCCAGCAGCCCAGGCAGTAACACCGGGGAGCTGTTTTTT
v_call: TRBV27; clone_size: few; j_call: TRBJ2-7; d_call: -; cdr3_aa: CASRGGFSYEQYF; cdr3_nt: TGTGCCAGCAGGGGGGGATTCTCCTACGAGCAGTACTTC
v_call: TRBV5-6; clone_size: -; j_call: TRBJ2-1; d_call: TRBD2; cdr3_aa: CASTSGTSGRPGYNEQFF; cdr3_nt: TGTGCCAGCACCTCCGGGACTAGCGGGAGACCGGGCTACAATGAGCAGTTCTTC
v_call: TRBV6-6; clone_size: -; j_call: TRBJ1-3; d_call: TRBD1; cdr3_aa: CAIYTAGGGNTIYF; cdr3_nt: TGTGCCATCTATACCGCAGGGGGCGGAAACACCATATATTTT
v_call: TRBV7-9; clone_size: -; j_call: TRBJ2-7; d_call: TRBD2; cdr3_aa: CASSPPTSPSYEQYF; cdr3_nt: TGTGCCAGCAGCCCACCGACTAGCCCATCCTACGAGCAGTACTTC
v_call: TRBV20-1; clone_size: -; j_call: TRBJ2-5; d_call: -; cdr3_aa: CSASVSKETQYF; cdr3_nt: TGCAGTGCTAGTGTTTCTAAAGAGACCCAGTACTTC
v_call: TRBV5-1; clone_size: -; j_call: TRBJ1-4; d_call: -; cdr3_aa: CASSLVPAREKLFF; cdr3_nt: TGCGCCAGCAGCTTGGTACCTGCGAGGGAAAAACTGTTTTTT
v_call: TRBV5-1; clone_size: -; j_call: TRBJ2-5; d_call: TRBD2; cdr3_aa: CASGLAGGVETQYF; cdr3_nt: TGCGCCAGCGGACTAGCGGGAGGGGTAGAGACCCAGTACTTC
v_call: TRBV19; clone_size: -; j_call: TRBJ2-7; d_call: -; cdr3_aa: CASSIGVEQYF; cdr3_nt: TGTGCCAGTAGTATCGGTGTCGAGCAGTACTTC